This TCR beta chain was profiled in a study of cytomegalovirus exposure and HLA in healthy donors. PCR employed 60 Vbeta and 13 Jbeta primers. Data came from immunoSEQ multiplex PCR; TCRdb stores just in-frame clones and leaves some out. This table holds 100,000 or so clones, about 70% found once. Every donor was a healthy person donating bone marrow. CDR1 is SGHVS and CDR2 is FQNEAQ in the germline V gene. Trimming at V came to 5 bases and at J to 4 bases, leaving 4 bases not matched to a gene. This CDR3 has 14 amino acids. The receptor's source is a woman aged 18-29 years in good health and CMV-seropositive. The chain has TRBV7-8 and TRBJ1-2, with 10 bases lining up with TRBD1. The sequenced material came from PBMCs. The CDR3 bases are TGTGCCAGCAGCATCGGACAGGGGGGCTATGGCTACACCTTC. Translation: CASSIGQGGYGYTF.